This record concerns one TCR beta chain sequence. The data originate from a study of cytomegalovirus exposure and HLA in healthy donors. 60 Vbeta and 13 Jbeta primers were used in PCR. Measured with immunoSEQ multiplex PCR; TCRdb has only the in-frame clones, and not every one. The sample records approximately 130,000 clones, approximately 87% being singletons. The sequenced sample consisted of PBMCs. The sequence came from a woman aged 30 to 39 in good health and CMV-seronegative.

CDR3 sequence reads: CASSPGGLEETQYF. DNA of the CDR3: TGTGCCAGCAGCCCCGGCGGCCTCGAGGAGACCCAGTACTTC. This chain connects TRBV5-6 to TRBJ2-5; D unresolved. CDR1 and CDR2 from the germline V gene are SGHDT and YYEEEE. The CDR3 is 14 amino acids. V dropped 4 bases and J dropped 5 bases, with 15 bases sitting between them.